This note documents a single T cell receptor (beta chain) sequence. Here immunoSEQ multiplex PCR was the method, and the copy in TCRdb shows in-frame clones only, minus some. The table records some 63,000 clones, around 90% of them present only once. The data were taken from a study of T cell changes during pregnancy in multiple sclerosis. V trimming: 4 bases; J trimming: 6 bases; junction bases outside the gene matches: 8. The germline CDR1 and CDR2 sequences are SGHKS and YYEKEE (reference sequence). This CDR3 spans 16 amino acids. Material: peripheral blood, obtained before pregnancy. This TCR came from a female donor with multiple sclerosis, enrolled in a pregnancy study. V gene TRBV5-5 combines with J gene TRBJ1-6; 9 nucleotides align to TRBD1. The CDR3 is CASSTAGTGLNSPLHF. The CDR3 DNA sequence: TGTGCCAGCAGCACTGCCGGGACAGGGCTTAATTCACCCCTCCACTTT.